This T cell receptor beta chain derives from a study of OX40 agonist ivuxolimab in advanced cancers. About the research overall: Every patient in dose escalation had hepatocellular carcinoma, melanoma, renal cell or head and neck cancer.

With 6 bases removed from V and 0 bases from J, the gap between germline ends came to 13 bases. The germline CDR1 and CDR2 sequences are SGHKS and YYEKEE (reference sequence). This CDR3 is built from 15 residues. TCRdb's table, derived via immunoSEQ multiplex PCR, lists solely in-frame clones and lacks some. The repertoire holds some 95,000 clones, with around nine tenths as singletons. Patients with a history of autoimmune disease or on systemic immunosuppression were excluded. Blood got drawn at baseline, again on cycle 4 day 1, and then on cycle 7 day 1. Here the sequenced sample was CD4+ or CD8+ T cells sorted from blood, taken in a trial of the OX40 agonist ivuxolimab. The V gene is TRBV5-5, the J gene TRBJ1-5; no reliable D call. The clonotype originates from an adult with an advanced solid tumor such as melanoma, head and neck, liver or kidney cancer. For the CDR3, the DNA is TGTGCCAGCACCCAATTGGGAAGTAGCAATCAGCCCCAGCATTTT. This sequence encodes CASTQLGSSNQPQHF.